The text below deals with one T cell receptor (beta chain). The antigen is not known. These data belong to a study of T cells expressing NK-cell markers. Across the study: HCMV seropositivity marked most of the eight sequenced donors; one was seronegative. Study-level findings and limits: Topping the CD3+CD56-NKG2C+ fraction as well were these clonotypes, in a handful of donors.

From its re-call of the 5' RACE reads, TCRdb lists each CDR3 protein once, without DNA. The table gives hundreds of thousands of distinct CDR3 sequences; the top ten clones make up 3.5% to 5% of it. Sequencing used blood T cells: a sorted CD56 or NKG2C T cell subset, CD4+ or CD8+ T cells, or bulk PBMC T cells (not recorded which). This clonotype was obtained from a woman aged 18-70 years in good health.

CDR3 residues: CATSDGSQETQYF. This chain links TRBV24-1 with TRBJ2-5. Germline assignment: CDR1 KGHDR and CDR2 SFDVKD. This CDR3 region has 13 residues.